The clone carrying this T cell receptor (beta chain) was seen just once. As handled by the study authors: Researchers report that nucleated cell counts were estimated from reference gene primer amplification. The protocol was immunoSEQ multiplex PCR, while the TCRdb copy is restricted to in-frame clones and leaves out a portion. V and J calls and clone size are copied from that table; D and trimming were computed from the DNA. The sample includes 150,000 to 200,000 clones, around four fifths of them seen just once. This sample stems from a study of blood T cell repertoires in COVID-19. Whole-study context: PBMCs, B-cell-depleted T cells, or T cells provided the cDNA or gDNA that made up the material.

Germline CDR1 is LGHNA and CDR2 is YSLEER. The CDR3 has 16 amino acids. The V end lost 1 base, the J end lost 8 bases, and 18 bases lay between the germline ends. The V and J genes are TRBV4-3 and TRBJ1-5; D might be TRBD1 (5 bases). This TCR derives from a woman over 75 with acute or convalescent COVID-19. The sample was peripheral blood. The chain's CDR3 is CASSQVYLSAGEPQHF. The DNA for the CDR3 is TGCGCCAGCAGCCAAGTATATCTAAGCGCGGGGGAGCCCCAGCATTTT.